The T cell receptor (beta chain) under discussion was sequenced for a study of T cells after yellow fever vaccination. Background on the study: SMART-Seq v4 Ultra Low Input prepared the low-cell-number fractions. Study conclusions and caveats: The booster saw the reappearance of most primary-vaccination clones (around 96% CD4, almost 90% CD8). FACS-sorted repertoires might harbor abundant contaminating clonotypes from the bulk population.

TCRdb processed the 5' RACE reads anew with MiXCR; each CDR3 protein has one entry. The data show 170,000 or so distinct CDR3 sequences, roughly 6.4% seen once. This clonotype was recorded a few times. Its cognate antigen is unknown. CDR1 MDHEN and CDR2 SYDVKM come from the germline V gene. There are 16 residues in the CDR3. With 6 bases clipped from V and 0 bases from J, the junction kept 7 bases outside the gene matches. Here the sequenced sample was CD4+ T cells sorted from PBMCs, taken on the day of the first yellow fever vaccination. The rearrangement uses TRBV28 and TRBJ1-3, with 8 bases fitting TRBD1. The receptor was derived from a man aged 18 to 30 who received the YFV17D yellow fever vaccine. The CDR3 region is CASSTTGESSGNTIYF. DNA for the CDR3: TGTGCCAGCAGCACGACAGGGGAAAGCTCTGGAAACACCATATATTTT.